These 20 T cell receptor beta chains were all obtained from the same sample, sequenced in a study of cytomegalovirus exposure and HLA in healthy donors. This PCR relied on a set of 60 Vbeta primers and 13 Jbeta primers. Clones were sequenced by immunoSEQ multiplex PCR, and TCRdb holds only the in-frame ones, with some missing. The sample totals roughly 39,000 clones. Sequencing used PBMCs. The source is a man aged 25 to 40 in good health and CMV-seronegative.

The V and J genes are TRBV6-1 and TRBJ2-1; D may be TRBD2 (7 bases). This CDR3 is 15 amino acids long. Germline V gene sequence: CDR1 MNHNS, CDR2 SASEGT. The V end lost 2 bases, the J end lost 5 bases, and 13 bases lay between the germline ends. CDR3 DNA sequence: TGTGCCAGCAGTGAAATGGGAGGGGGGCACAATGAGCAGTTCTTC. It codes for CASSEMGGGHNEQFF.

J is TRBJ1-1 and V is TRBV30; D gene uncertain. Germline V gene data show CDR1 as GTSNPN and CDR2 as SVGIG (reference sequence). Between the trimmed V and J ends, which lost 0 bases and 0 bases, there was a span of 14 bases. This CDR3 is 16 amino acids long. As DNA, the CDR3 is TGTGCCTGGAGTGTCCGGCGGGTCGTGATGAACACTGAAGCTTTCTTT. As protein: CAWSVRRVVMNTEAFF. Full variable domain (remainder filled in from reference TRBV30 and TRBJ1-1): SQTIHQWPATLVQPVGSPLSLECTVEGTSNPNLYWYRQAAGRGLQLLFYSVGIGQISSEVPQNLSASRPQDRQFILSSKKLLLSDSGFYLCAWSVRRVVMNTEAFFGQGTRLTVV.

The V and J genes are TRBV18 and TRBJ2-1; 9 bases agree with TRBD2. The J segment lost 7 bases and the V segment lost 4 bases, leaving 14 bases of the junction unmatched. CDR3 length equals 17 residues. Germline loops: CDR1 KGHSH, CDR2 LQKENI. The CDR3 reads CASSLKTGTSIPNEQFF. The CDR3 region has the DNA TGTGCCAGCTCACTAAAGACCGGGACTAGCATCCCTAATGAGCAGTTCTTC.

V usage is TRBV4-3 and J usage is TRBJ2-1; 10 bases line up with TRBD2. V was clipped by 5 bases and J by 5 bases; unmatched bases: 6. The length of the CDR3 is 15 residues. Germline V gene lookup returns CDR1 LGHNA and CDR2 YSLEER. The CDR3 is CASSVRTSGHNEQFF. In nucleotides, the CDR3 is TGCGCCAGCAGCGTTCGGACTAGCGGACACAATGAGCAGTTCTTC.

This sequence joins TRBV5-1 and TRBJ2-7, with no clear D. V was clipped by 1 base and J by 3 bases, with 11 bases between them. This CDR3 spans 14 amino acids. Germline assignment: CDR1 SGHRS and CDR2 YFSETQ. The CDR3 coding sequence is TGCGCCAGCAGCTTGAACAGAAAGGACTACGAGCAGTACTTC. Residues: CASSLNRKDYEQYF.

The chain combines TRBV7-2 with TRBJ1-6; 7 nucleotides match TRBD1. Germline lookup yields CDR1 SGHTA and CDR2 FQGNSA. CDR3 length equals 16 residues. The V gene end was trimmed by 5 bases and the J gene end by 6 bases; junction bases not matched to a gene: 10. The CDR3: CASSAGPGQRNSPLHF. CDR3 bases: TGTGCCAGCAGCGCAGGCCCGGGACAGCGTAATTCACCCCTCCACTTT.

The chain recombines TRBV15 with TRBJ2-7; D ambiguous. The ends were cut back, 2 bases at V and 2 bases at J, with 4 bases in the middle. The CDR3 spans 12 residues. Germline assignment: CDR1 LNHNV and CDR2 YYDKDF (reference sequence). The CDR3, as DNA: TGTGCCACCAGCAGACTAACCTACGAGCAGTACTTC. Its translation is CATSRLTYEQYF. The full variable domain, its missing parts supplied by reference TRBV15 and TRBJ2-7, is DAMVIQNPRYQVTQFGKPVTLSCSQTLNHNVMYWYQQKSSQAPKLLFHYYDKDFNNEADTPDNFQSRRPNTSFCFLDIRSPGLGDTAMYLCATSRLTYEQYFGPGTRLTVT.

J is TRBJ2-1 and V is TRBV9; D may be TRBD1 (6 bases). V was cut by 3 bases and J by 3 bases, with 10 bases left in between. CDR1 and CDR2 from the germline V gene are SGDLS and YYNGEE. The CDR3 spans 14 residues. In nucleotides, the CDR3 is TGTGCCAGCAGCGCGGGACAACTCTACAATGAGCAGTTCTTC. This translates into CASSAGQLYNEQFF. Together with reference TRBV9 and TRBJ2-1, the CDR3 gives the full variable domain: DSGVTQTPKHLITATGQRVTLRCSPRSGDLSVYWYQQSLDQGLQFLIQYYNGEERAKGNILERFSAQQFPDLHSELNLSSLELGDSALYFCASSAGQLYNEQFFGPGTRLTVL.

The J gene is TRBJ2-5, the V gene TRBV11-1, with 7 bases aligning to TRBD1. Looked up from germline, CDR1 is SGHAT and CDR2 is FQDESV (reference sequence). J was trimmed by 13 bases and V by 5 bases; bases with no gene match: 10. This CDR3 contains 12 residues. Here the CDR3 reads CASSIGTVASYF. The CDR3 DNA reads TGTGCCAGCAGCATCGGGACAGTTGCATCGTACTTC.

The chain carries TRBV13 and TRBJ2-5; D uncertain. This CDR3 has 12 amino acids. Trimming left V 3 bases short and J 6 bases short, with 8 bases between. The V gene's germline CDR1 is PRHDT and CDR2 FYEKMQ (reference sequence). CDR3 sequence: CASSLERKTQYF. The CDR3 DNA is TGTGCCAGCAGCTTGGAGCGAAAGACCCAGTACTTC.

The chain combines TRBV27 with TRBJ1-1; possibly TRBD1 for D (6 bases). V lost 2 bases, J lost 5 bases, and 12 bases lay in between. The length of the CDR3 is 14 residues. Germline V gene lookup returns CDR1 MNHEY and CDR2 SMNVEV (reference sequence). In DNA form, the CDR3 reads TGTGCCAGCAGTTTAATGGGGGCCGAGACTGAAGCTTTCTTT. Its protein is CASSLMGAETEAFF.

This chain links TRBV6-5 with TRBJ2-7; 7 bases are shared with TRBD1. V gave up 4 bases and J gave up 10 bases; unmatched junction bases: 10. Germline V gene data show CDR1 as MNHEY and CDR2 as SVGAGI. The CDR3 consists of 13 residues. The CDR3 is CASSSRTGPVQYF. For the CDR3, the DNA is TGTGCCAGCAGTTCTAGGACAGGTCCGGTCCAGTACTTC.

The V gene is TRBV7-6, the J gene TRBJ2-7; 8 nucleotides align to TRBD2. V was clipped by 0 bases and J by 6 bases; unmatched bases: 7. Germline V CDR1 and CDR2: SGHVS, FNYEAQ. The CDR3 length is 15 residues. The CDR3 protein is CASSLAPGRASEQYF. DNA for the CDR3: TGTGCCAGCAGCTTAGCTCCCGGGAGGGCAAGCGAGCAGTACTTC.

The rearrangement links TRBV11-3 to TRBJ2-3; the match to TRBD2 covers 8 bases. Germline loops: CDR1 SGHNT, CDR2 YENEEA. The CDR3 has 16 amino acids. Losses at the gene ends were 5 bases for V and 4 bases for J; bases not matched to a gene: 11. The CDR3 DNA reads TGTGCCAGCAGCGAGGGACTAGGTGACGGTGCAGATACGCAGTATTTT. It encodes CASSEGLGDGADTQYF. Full variable domain (outside the CDR3, taken from reference TRBV11-3 and TRBJ2-3): EAGVVQSPRYKIIEKKQPVAFWCNPISGHNTLYWYLQNLGQGPELLIRYENEEAVDDSQLPKDRFSAERLKGVDSTLKIQPAELGDSAVYLCASSEGLGDGADTQYFGPGTRLTVL.

The chain joins TRBV11-3 to TRBJ1-6; possibly TRBD1 for D (6 bases). The CDR3 loop spans 13 amino acids. The germline CDR1 and CDR2 sequences are SGHNT and YENEEA. V lost 4 bases and J 9 bases, leaving 10 bases between the germline ends. CDR3 bases: TGTGCCAGCAGCTCCGAACAGGGTTCACCCCTCCACTTT. Protein product: CASSSEQGSPLHF.

The chain recombines TRBV28 with TRBJ2-5; D is ambiguous. Trimming removed 6 bases from V and 5 bases from J, with 10 bases in between. Germline V gene lookup returns CDR1 MDHEN and CDR2 SYDVKM. This CDR3 is built from 12 residues. The chain's CDR3 is CASSRGSETQYF. For the CDR3, the DNA is TGTGCCAGCAGCCGAGGAAGTGAGACCCAGTACTTC.

The chain has TRBV5-6 and TRBJ1-5, with D unclear. CDR3 length equals 15 residues. CDR1 and CDR2 (germline): SGHDT, YYEEEE. Trimming took 1 base from V and 3 from J, leaving 11 bases between them. The CDR3 region has the DNA TGTGCCAGCAGCTTGATCGCGGCAGACAATCAGCCCCAGCATTTT. It encodes CASSLIAADNQPQHF.

This rearrangement joins TRBV30 to TRBJ2-2; D call uncertain. V gave up 5 bases and J gave up 1 base, with 8 bases separating them. Germline V gene lookup returns CDR1 GTSNPN and CDR2 SVGIG (reference sequence). The CDR3 length is 13 residues. DNA of the CDR3: TGTGCCTGGGGGCCTCGGAACACCGGGGAGCTGTTTTTT. This sequence encodes CAWGPRNTGELFF. Filled out from reference TRBV30 and TRBJ2-2, the complete variable domain reads SQTIHQWPATLVQPVGSPLSLECTVEGTSNPNLYWYRQAAGRGLQLLFYSVGIGQISSEVPQNLSASRPQDRQFILSSKKLLLSDSGFYLCAWGPRNTGELFFGEGSRLTVL.

The chain combines TRBV4-3 with TRBJ2-6, with TRBD1 matching over 7 bases. CDR1 and CDR2 from the germline V gene are LGHNA and YSLEER. The CDR3 is made up of 19 amino acids. V shed 3 bases and J 1 base; nucleotides not matched to a gene: 12. The CDR3 spells CASSHRKGTAASGANVLTF. The CDR3, as DNA: TGCGCCAGCAGCCATCGGAAGGGGACAGCTGCTTCTGGGGCCAACGTCCTGACTTTC.

This chain links TRBV5-1 with TRBJ2-1, with 15 bases lining up with TRBD2. CDR3 length: 16 residues. Looked up from germline, CDR1 is SGHRS and CDR2 is YFSETQ. V dropped 3 bases and J dropped 6; count of bases not matched to a gene: 4. The CDR3 sequence: CASSWTSGRGTNEQFF. The CDR3 DNA follows: TGCGCCAGCAGCTGGACTAGCGGGAGGGGTACCAATGAGCAGTTCTTC.